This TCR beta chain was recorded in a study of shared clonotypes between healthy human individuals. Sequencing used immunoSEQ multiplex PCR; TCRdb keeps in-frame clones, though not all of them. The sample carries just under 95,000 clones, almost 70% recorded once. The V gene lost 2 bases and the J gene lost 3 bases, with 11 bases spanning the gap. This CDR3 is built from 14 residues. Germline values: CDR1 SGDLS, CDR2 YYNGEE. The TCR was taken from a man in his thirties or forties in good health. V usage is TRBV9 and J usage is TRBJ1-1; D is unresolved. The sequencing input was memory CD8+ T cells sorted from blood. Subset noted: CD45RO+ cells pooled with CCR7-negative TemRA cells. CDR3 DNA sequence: TGTGCCAGCAGCGTTAACCAGGCGGACACTGAAGCTTTCTTT. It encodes CASSVNQADTEAFF.